Described below is a single T cell receptor beta chain sequence and its context. The researchers produced TCR beta cDNA from about 510 ng total RNA with a constant-region primer. Three nested multiplex PCR rounds, a slightly modified ARM-PCR method, built the TCR beta libraries. TCRdb used MiXCR to reprocess the multiplex PCR reads, holding one entry per CDR3 protein. The sample has some 190,000 distinct CDR3 sequences, over 45% seen once; the top ten hold 72%. Researchers drew blood RNA from unsorted whole blood and extracted germline DNA as well. This sample is part of a study of tumor-infiltrating lymphocytes in primary liver carcinoma. Study as a whole: Treatment of the patients' primary liver carcinoma consisted of surgical resection. Staged T1-T3 N0M0, the tumors had sizes that ranged from about 4 to 10 cm across.

The source is a man aged 40-49 years with primary liver carcinoma and hepatitis B virus infection. Sample: peripheral blood.

The CDR3 bases are TGCAGCGTTGCACAGTGGAACACTGAAGCTTTCTTT. Its translation is CSVAQWNTEAFF. The V and J genes are TRBV29-1 and TRBJ1-1, with D uncertain. Germline V gene lookup returns CDR1 SQVTM and CDR2 ANQGSEA. The V gene lost 4 bases and the J gene lost 1 base, with 7 bases spanning the gap. The CDR3 totals 12 residues.